This is a list of T cell receptor beta chains from one sample in a study of beta chain features in type 1 diabetes. Here immunoSEQ multiplex PCR was the method, and the copy in TCRdb shows in-frame clones only, minus some. The sample yields approximately 150,000 clones, about 13% seen once. What was sequenced was central memory CD4+ T cells from blood. Source of these receptors: a man between 18 and 35 years old with type 1 diabetes. Both conserved end residues are part of each CDR3. The D gene is left open where the match is weak. Size tells how often a clone was seen (once, few, many) or the class of an expanded clone, and some rows leave it out.

TRBJ2-4,NA,NA,TRBV10-3,TGTGCCATCAGTGAGTCTTACGAGGGGGTGAGCATTCAGTACTTC,CAISESYEGVSIQYF
TRBJ2-6,few,NA,TRBV9,TGTGCCAGCAGCCTAAGTTTCTCTGGGGCCAACGTCCTGACTTTC,CASSLSFSGANVLTF
TRBJ1-4,few,TRBD1,TRBV6-5,TGTGCCAGCAGCCGGGGACAGGGGGAAAAACTGTTTTTT,CASSRGQGEKLFF
TRBJ2-4,few,NA,TRBV30,TGTGCCTGGAGTTTTGAATCCCCCCAAAACATTCAGTACTTC,CAWSFESPQNIQYF
TRBJ1-2,many,NA,TRBV7-9,TGTGCCAGCAGCCTTGAGGTGGGCTACACCTTC,CASSLEVGYTF
TRBJ2-1,few,NA,TRBV19,TGTGCCAGTAGTCGCCGGAGCTCCTACAATGAGCAGTTCTTC,CASSRRSSYNEQFF
TRBJ2-3,NA,TRBD1,TRBV2,TGTGCCAGCAGTGGACCTTGGGACAGCGATACGCAGTATTTT,CASSGPWDSDTQYF
TRBJ1-1,few,TRBD1,TRBV7-9,TGTGCCAGCAGCTTGACACAGGGGCCCACTGAAGCTTTCTTT,CASSLTQGPTEAFF
TRBJ1-2,NA,TRBD1,TRBV14,TGTGCCAGCAGCCCCTCAGGGGGTAAGTCGGGCTACACCTTC,CASSPSGGKSGYTF
TRBJ2-7,NA,NA,TRBV7-2,TGTGCCAGCAGCATTCCATCGGGGTACGAGCAGTACTTC,CASSIPSGYEQYF
TRBJ1-4,NA,TRBD1,TRBV4-1,TGCGCCAGCAGCCCCCCGGGACAGGGAGGTATTTCGGAAAAACTGTTTTTT,CASSPPGQGGISEKLFF
TRBJ1-1,few,NA,TRBV5-1,TGCGCCAGCAAAATGAACACTGAAGCTTTCTTT,CASKMNTEAFF
TRBJ2-1,once,NA,TRBV5-1,TGCGCCAGCAGCCCCTCTCGGGCTAGTACGGGGAACGATGAGCAGTTCTTC,CASSPSRASTGNDEQFF
TRBJ2-7,many,TRBD2,TRBV6-1,TGTGCCAGCAGGACTAGCGGGCCAGAGCAGTACTTC,CASRTSGPEQYF
TRBJ2-7,NA,NA,TRBV25-1,TGTGCCAGCAGTGAATATATTCTAGGCTCAGCCTACGAGCAGTACTTC,CASSEYILGSAYEQYF
TRBJ2-6,many,TRBD1,TRBV27,TGTGCCAGCAGTCTCGGGACAGGGGTGGGGGCCAACGTCCTGACTTTC,CASSLGTGVGANVLTF
TRBJ1-6,few,TRBD1,TRBV5-1,TGCGCCAGCAGCGTCCGGGACAGGGGTTCACCCCTCCACTTT,CASSVRDRGSPLHF
TRBJ1-1,few,NA,TRBV9,TGTGCCAGCAGCTCCCGGGGAGGCAAATTGAACACTGAAGCTTTCTTT,CASSSRGGKLNTEAFF
TRBJ1-1,NA,NA,TRBV10-3,TGTGCCATCAGTGAGCAACCTAACACTGAAGCTTTCTTT,CAISEQPNTEAFF
TRBJ1-4,few,TRBD1,TRBV2,TGTGCCAGCAGGCCCACAGGGGAAGAAGAAAAACTGTTTTTT,CASRPTGEEEKLFF
TRBJ2-5,few,TRBD2,TRBV4-1,TGCGCCAGCAGCCGCATGCGCGGGGGGGAGACCCAGTACTTC,CASSRMRGGETQYF
TRBJ1-6,NA,NA,TRBV7-2,TGTGCCAGCAGCTTAGGGGATACCCTCCACTTT,CASSLGDTLHF
TRBJ1-5,NA,NA,TRBV9,TGTGCCAGCAGCTACGGAGGTAGCAATCAGCCCCAGCATTTT,CASSYGGSNQPQHF
TRBJ2-1,few,NA,TRBV7-2,TGTGCCAGCAGCGCTGGGAAGGGAGTTAGATGGGATGTACAGTTCTTC,CASSAGKGVRWDVQFF
TRBJ2-2,few,NA,TRBV27,TGTGCCAGCAGTTTATCGGGCCTACAAGGAACCGGGGAGCTGTTTTTT,CASSLSGLQGTGELFF
TRBJ2-7,NA,NA,TRBV6-1,TGTGCCAGCAGTGAACGCGGACACCCGACCTACGAGCAGTACTTC,CASSERGHPTYEQYF
TRBJ1-2,few,NA,TRBV18,TGTGCCAGCTCACCATCCAGGGGAACCTACTATGGCTACACCTTC,CASSPSRGTYYGYTF
TRBJ1-1,few,NA,TRBV6-1,TGTGCCAGCCGGAGATCGGGGGGTCGGGAGGCTTTCTTT,CASRRSGGREAFF
TRBJ2-5,NA,TRBD2,TRBV2,TGTGCCAGCAGTGGATCTAGCGGGGGCCATGAGGAGACCCAGTACTTC,CASSGSSGGHEETQYF
TRBJ2-2,few,NA,TRBV7-2,TGTGCCAGCAGCCTGGTCCAGGGAGGAACCGGGGAGCTGTTTTTT,CASSLVQGGTGELFF
TRBJ2-3,few,NA,TRBV10-1,TGCGCCAGCAGTGATTCGGTTACGCAGTATTTT,CASSDSVTQYF
TRBJ2-5,NA,TRBD2,TRBV4-2,TGTGCCAGCAGCCAAGGTCCAGCGGGAGCTAACGGGGAGACCCAGTACTTC,CASSQGPAGANGETQYF
TRBJ2-7,NA,TRBD1,TRBV5-5,TGTGCCAGCAGTCCGGCAGTCAGGGCAGGGGGCAGCGAGCAGTACTTC,CASSPAVRAGGSEQYF
TRBJ1-6,few,NA,TRBV9,TGTGCCAGCAGCGTAGCTGGAGGGGGGGCCAATTCACCCCTCCACTTT,CASSVAGGGANSPLHF
TRBJ2-5,NA,TRBD2,TRBV10-1,TGCGCCAGCTCAGCGGGGGGAATTGAGACCCAGTACTTC,CASSAGGIETQYF
TRBJ1-1,NA,TRBD1,TRBV10-3,TGTGCCATCAGTGGACAGGGCGGCGGTGGCACTGAAGCTTTCTTT,CAISGQGGGGTEAFF
TRBJ1-2,NA,TRBD1,TRBV7-2,TGTGCCAGCAGCTTAGCCGGGACAGTTGCCCCCTGGAGCTACACCTTC,CASSLAGTVAPWSYTF
TRBJ2-5,few,NA,TRBV10-2,TGCGCCAGCAGTGAAAAGGGGGAGACCCAGTACTTC,CASSEKGETQYF
TRBJ2-2,few,TRBD1,TRBV9,TGTGCCAGCAGCGTAACCCCCGACAGGGCTGGGGAGCTGTTTTTT,CASSVTPDRAGELFF
TRBJ1-1,few,NA,TRBV11-1,TGTGCCAGCAGCTTAATGTGGCAGGGCTCGAGTGAAGCTTTCTTT,CASSLMWQGSSEAFF
TRBJ1-1,NA,NA,TRBV18,TGTGCCAGCTCACCATCAGGGACCGGACTGGGCACTGAAGCTTTCTTT,CASSPSGTGLGTEAFF
TRBJ2-1,NA,TRBD2,TRBV19,TGTGCCAGTAGCGCGACTAGCGGGGCCTACAATGAGCAGTTCTTC,CASSATSGAYNEQFF